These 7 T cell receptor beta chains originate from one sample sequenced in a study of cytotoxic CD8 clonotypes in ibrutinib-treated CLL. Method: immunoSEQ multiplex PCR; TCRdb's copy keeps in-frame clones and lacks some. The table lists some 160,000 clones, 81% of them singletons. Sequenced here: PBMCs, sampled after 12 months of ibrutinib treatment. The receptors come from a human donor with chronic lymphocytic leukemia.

CDR3 amino acids: CASSHGVAGVTKETQYF. In nucleotides, the CDR3 is TGTGCCAGCAGCCATGGGGTAGCGGGGGTGACAAAAGAGACCCAGTACTTC. The rearrangement uses TRBV7-2 and TRBJ2-5; 9 bases are shared with TRBD2. In germline, CDR1 is SGHTA, CDR2 FQGNSA. V was pared by 5 bases and J by 3 bases, with 13 bases of the junction left unmatched. This CDR3 has 17 amino acids.

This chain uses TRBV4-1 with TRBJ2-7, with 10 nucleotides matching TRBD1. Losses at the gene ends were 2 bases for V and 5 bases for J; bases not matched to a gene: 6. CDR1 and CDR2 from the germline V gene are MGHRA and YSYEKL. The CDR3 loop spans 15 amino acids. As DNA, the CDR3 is TGCGCCAGCAGCCAAACCGGGACAGGGGTGCACGAGCAGTACTTC. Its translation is CASSQTGTGVHEQYF.

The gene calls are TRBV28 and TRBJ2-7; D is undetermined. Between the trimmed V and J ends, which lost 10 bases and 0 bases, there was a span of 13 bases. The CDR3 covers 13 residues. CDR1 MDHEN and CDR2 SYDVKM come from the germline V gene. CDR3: CATSGLSSYEQYF. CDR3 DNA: TGTGCCACTTCCGGCCTGAGCTCCTACGAGCAGTACTTC.

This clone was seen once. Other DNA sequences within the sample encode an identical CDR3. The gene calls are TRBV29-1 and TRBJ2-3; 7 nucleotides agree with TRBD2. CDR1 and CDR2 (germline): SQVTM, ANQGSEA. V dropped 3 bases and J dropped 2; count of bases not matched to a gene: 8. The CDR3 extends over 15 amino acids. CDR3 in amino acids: CSVEGGGGYTDTQYF. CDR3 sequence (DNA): TGCAGCGTTGAGGGAGGCGGGGGATACACAGATACGCAGTATTTT.

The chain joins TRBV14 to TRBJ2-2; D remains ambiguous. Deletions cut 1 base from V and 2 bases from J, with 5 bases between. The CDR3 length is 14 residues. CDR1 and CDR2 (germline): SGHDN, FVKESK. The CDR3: CASSQGTNTGELFF. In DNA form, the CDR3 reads TGTGCCAGCAGCCAAGGGACCAACACCGGGGAGCTGTTTTTT.

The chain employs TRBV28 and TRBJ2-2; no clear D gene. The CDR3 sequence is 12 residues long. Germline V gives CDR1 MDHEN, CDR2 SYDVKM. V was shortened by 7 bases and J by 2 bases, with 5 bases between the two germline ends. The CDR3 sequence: CASTVNTGELFF. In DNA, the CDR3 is TGTGCCAGCACCGTTAACACCGGGGAGCTGTTTTTT.

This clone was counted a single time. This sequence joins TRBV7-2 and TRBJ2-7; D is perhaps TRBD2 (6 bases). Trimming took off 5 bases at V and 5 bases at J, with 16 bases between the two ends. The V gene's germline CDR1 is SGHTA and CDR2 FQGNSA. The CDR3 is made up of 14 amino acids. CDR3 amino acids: CASSTMGGRNEQYF. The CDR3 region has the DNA TGTGCCAGCAGCACCATGGGGGGAAGGAACGAGCAGTACTTC.